This T cell receptor (beta chain) was sequenced during a study of T cell repertoires in cytomegalovirus infection. The wider study: Matching HLA type and CMV infection were both indicated by public TCR beta signatures. Findings and limits, study-wide: Clonotype analysis showed dominance of the ex vivo response by HLA-C-restricted CMV-specific TCR beta clonotypes. Identification of carriers of CMV plus the relevant HLA was achieved through cumulative public TCR beta family frequency.

A remark on this clonotype: The antigen is not known.

One entry per CDR3 protein, called by TCRdb with MiXCR from the reads. The table records approximately 170,000 distinct CDR3 sequences, more than 15% of them present only once. Sequenced input: CD8+ T cells from PBMCs. The sequence came from a human donor in good health (CMV status not recorded). Some clones in this sample may be carry-over from other donors' samples.

The CDR3 reads CASSFLTSTYEQYF. DNA of the CDR3: TGTGCCAGCAGTTTCCTGACTTCAACCTACGAGCAGTACTTC. The chain has TRBV6-2 or TRBV6-3 and TRBJ2-7; D is uncertain. The germline CDR1 and CDR2 sequences are MNHEY and SVGEGT. This CDR3 is built from 14 residues. V dropped 4 bases and J dropped 2 bases, with 12 bases sitting between them.